These 19 T cell receptor beta chains were all obtained from the same sample, sequenced in a study of identical twins. TCRdb reanalysed the 5' RACE reads using MiXCR and keeps one entry per CDR3 protein. The top ten clones hold approximately 0.52% of a sample with some 570,000 distinct CDR3 sequences, about 20% of them seen once. The sample was also reused in another study, on yellow fever vaccine responses in identical twins.

Sequencing input: CD4+ T cells sorted from blood. Source of these receptors: a woman aged 18 to 35 in good health.

This clonotype was recorded once. The V call is TRBV5-1, the J call TRBJ2-1; 13 bases map to TRBD2. The CDR3 is 16 amino acids. After removal of 2 bases from V and 7 bases from J, the junction contained 6 bases not matched to a gene. Germline V CDR1 and CDR2: SGHRS, YFSETQ. CDR3 loop: CASSFRGTSGMNEQFF. The CDR3 region has the DNA TGCGCCAGCAGCTTCCGCGGGACTAGCGGGATGAATGAGCAGTTCTTC.

This clonotype was observed a handful of times. V is TRBV27 and J is TRBJ2-7, with 13 nucleotides matching TRBD2. Germline lookup yields CDR1 MNHEY and CDR2 SMNVEV (reference sequence). With 5 bases clipped from V and 4 bases from J, the junction kept 2 bases outside the gene matches. The length of the CDR3 is 14 residues. CDR3 sequence: CASSGTSGKYEQYF. In DNA, the CDR3 is TGTGCCAGCAGTGGGACTAGCGGGAAGTACGAGCAGTACTTC.

This clonotype was counted between two and nine times. V is TRBV5-5 and J is TRBJ2-3; maybe TRBD1 (5 bases). Germline assignment: CDR1 SGHKS and CDR2 YYEKEE (reference sequence). The CDR3 runs to 14 residues. Trimming shortened V by 0 bases and J by 6 bases, and 11 bases separated the two germline ends. The CDR3 loop is CASSLEGLTDTQYF. The CDR3 nucleotides read TGTGCCAGCAGCTTGGAGGGGCTCACGGATACGCAGTATTTT.

The chain employs TRBV9 and TRBJ2-5; 9 bases are a match to TRBD2. The CDR3 is 14 residues long. Germline V gene data show CDR1 as SGDLS and CDR2 as YYNGEE. Trimming removed 3 bases from V and 4 bases from J; junction bases left unmatched: 4. The chain's CDR3 is CASSETSGGETQYF. CDR3 DNA sequence: TGTGCCAGCAGCGAGACTAGCGGAGGAGAGACCCAGTACTTC.

The chain carries TRBV12-3 or TRBV12-4 and TRBJ2-7; possible D gene TRBD1, 5 bases. The V gene lost 7 bases and the J gene lost 3 bases, with 22 bases spanning the gap. The CDR3 loop spans 16 amino acids. For the CDR3, the DNA is TGTGCCAGCATCATAGGGGCTTTCTGGAAGAGCTACGAGCAGTACGTC. Encoded protein: CASIIGAFWKSYEQYV.

The V gene is TRBV10-3, the J gene TRBJ1-2, with D possibly TRBD1 on 6 matching bases. Germline V gene data show CDR1 as ENHRY and CDR2 as SYGVKD. V lost 2 bases and J lost 6, with 13 bases in between. The CDR3 length is 14 residues. The CDR3 spells CAISETQGMDGYTF. DNA of the CDR3: TGTGCCATCAGTGAGACCCAGGGGATGGATGGCTACACCTTC.

The J gene is TRBJ2-1, the V gene TRBV9; 8 nucleotides align to TRBD2. V gave up 3 bases and J gave up 10 bases; unmatched junction bases: 15. This CDR3 is 16 amino acids long. CDR1 and CDR2 (germline): SGDLS, YYNGEE. CDR3 DNA: TGTGCCAGCAGCGCCCTAGCGGGTATGCTTGGAGGCGAGCAGTTCTTC. Translation gives CASSALAGMLGGEQFF.

This chain joins TRBV14 and TRBJ2-1; tentatively, D is TRBD2 (6 bases). The CDR3 length is 14 residues. The germline V gene has CDR1 SGHDN and CDR2 FVKESK. Deletions cut 0 bases from V and 12 bases from J, with 15 bases between. The CDR3 DNA reads as TGTGCCAGCAGCCAAGATCGGATCCATAGCGGGCAGTTCTTC. It specifies CASSQDRIHSGQFF. Full variable domain (missing parts from reference TRBV14 and TRBJ2-1): EAGVTQFPSHSVIEKGQTVTLRCDPISGHDNLYWYRRVMGKEIKFLLHFVKESKQDESGMPNNRFLAERTGGTYSTLKVQPAELEDSGVYFCASSQDRIHSGQFFGPGTRLTVL.

The chain has TRBV27 and TRBJ2-7, with D maybe TRBD2 (5 bases). The ends were cut back, 5 bases at V and 1 base at J, with 12 bases in the middle. The CDR3 has 14 residues. The germline gives CDR1 MNHEY, CDR2 SMNVEV (reference sequence). This chain's CDR3 is CASSPRTLSYEQYF. In DNA form, the CDR3 reads TGTGCCAGCAGTCCCCGGACTCTATCCTACGAGCAGTACTTC.

This clonotype occurred once. The rearrangement joins TRBV6-5 to TRBJ1-1; D might be TRBD1 (6 bases). V was trimmed by 2 bases and J by 2 bases, leaving 9 bases between them. The length of the CDR3 is 14 residues. CDR1 MNHEY and CDR2 SVGAGI come from the germline V gene. The CDR3 coding sequence is TGTGCCAGCAGTTACGGACAGTCAAACACTGAAGCTTTCTTT. Translating it yields CASSYGQSNTEAFF.

This clonotype came up many times. This chain connects TRBV7-2 to TRBJ2-1; D not certain. The V end lost 1 base, the J end lost 5 bases, and 6 bases lay between the germline ends. Germline V gene data show CDR1 as SGHTA and CDR2 as FQGNSA. The CDR3 has 13 residues. CDR3 protein: CASSLDRDNEQFF. DNA for the CDR3: TGTGCCAGCAGCTTAGACCGGGACAATGAGCAGTTCTTC.

The CDR3 loop reads CASRARGRGLAGSFEQFF. In nucleotides, the CDR3 is TGTGCCAGCAGAGCCAGGGGACGGGGACTAGCGGGATCTTTTGAGCAGTTCTTC. The gene calls are TRBV12-3 or TRBV12-4 and TRBJ2-1, with TRBD2 matching 13 bases. CDR3 length: 18 amino acids. The trim removed 6 bases at V and 9 bases at J, leaving 17 bases unmatched.

This clonotype was counted only a few times. This chain joins TRBV12-3 or TRBV12-4 and TRBJ2-1, with a weak D call TRBD2 (5 bases). This CDR3 is built from 15 residues. The V end was cut by 8 bases, the J end by 9 bases, with 23 bases between. CDR3 coding DNA: TGTGCCAGCTGCTCCTATATGGGGAGTTTCAGTGAGCAGTTCTTC. It specifies CASCSYMGSFSEQFF.

This rearrangement joins TRBV25-1 to TRBJ2-1, with 9 bases matching TRBD1. The CDR3 extends over 14 amino acids. V trimming: 6 bases; J trimming: 4 bases; junction bases outside the gene matches: 4. The germline V gene has CDR1 MGHDK and CDR2 SYGVNS. CDR3 sequence reads: CASRTGGGYNEQFF. The DNA for the CDR3 is TGTGCCAGCAGAACAGGGGGCGGTTACAATGAGCAGTTCTTC.

This chain uses TRBV5-1 with TRBJ1-5, with D tentatively TRBD1 (6 bases). V lost 3 bases to trimming and J lost 0 bases, with 10 bases between them. The germline CDR1 and CDR2 sequences are SGHRS and YFSETQ. This CDR3 contains 15 residues. Here the CDR3 reads CASSWGAYSNQPQHF. The CDR3 DNA is TGCGCCAGCAGCTGGGGGGCCTATAGCAATCAGCCCCAGCATTTT.

This chain links TRBV10-2 with TRBJ2-7, with 11 bases lining up with TRBD2. From germline, CDR1 is WSHSY and CDR2 SAAADI. V lost 6 bases, J lost 3 bases, and 10 bases stayed unmatched. The CDR3 is 16 residues long. The CDR3 DNA sequence: TGCGCCAGCAGATACCCTGGGACTAGCGGAAACTACGAGCAGTACTTC. This translates into CASRYPGTSGNYEQYF.

This chain connects TRBV20-1 to TRBJ2-7, with 10 bases that match TRBD2. CDR3 length: 15 amino acids. Germline CDR1 and CDR2: DFQATT and SNEGSKA (reference sequence). V shed 6 bases and J 5 bases; nucleotides not matched to a gene: 13. Here the CDR3 DNA reads TGCAGTGCCCGGACTAGCGGAGTGGGGCTCGACGAGCAGTACTTC. It is translated as CSARTSGVGLDEQYF.

This clonotype was found a few times. J is TRBJ2-7 and V is TRBV20-1; 9 bases map to TRBD2. This CDR3 has 12 residues. Germline CDR1 reads DFQATT; CDR2 reads SNEGSKA (reference sequence). V trimming: 5 bases; J trimming: 4 bases; junction bases outside the gene matches: 3. This CDR3 is CSAGTSFYEQYF. The CDR3 nucleotides are TGCAGTGCTGGGACTAGCTTTTACGAGCAGTACTTC.

V is TRBV7-9 and J is TRBJ2-1; D is tentatively TRBD1 or TRBD2 (6 bases each). V lost 4 bases and J 5 bases, leaving 18 bases between the germline ends. CDR1 SEHNR and CDR2 FQNEAQ come from the germline V gene (reference sequence). The CDR3 runs to 16 residues. CDR3 sequence: CASSSKGGQSNNEQFF. The DNA for the CDR3 is TGTGCCAGCAGCTCAAAGGGAGGACAGTCTAACAATGAGCAGTTCTTC.